One sample yielded the 24 T cell receptor beta chains listed below, sequenced in a study of T cell responses to AZD1222 COVID-19 vaccine. TCRdb's table, derived via immunoSEQ multiplex PCR, lists solely in-frame clones and lacks some. The top ten clones hold 1.9% of a sample with some 130,000 clones, 75% to 95% of them seen once. The sample consisted of peripheral blood, taken 28 days after the second AZD1222 dose. The receptors originated from an adult who received the AZD1222 COVID-19 vaccine.

The rearrangement links TRBV5-1 to TRBJ1-5; the D gene is possibly TRBD1 (6 bases). There are 15 residues in the CDR3. The germline V and J ends were trimmed by 4 bases and 1 base, with 12 bases remaining between them. The V gene's germline CDR1 is SGHRS and CDR2 YFSETQ. CDR3 sequence (DNA): TGCGCCAGCAGCGAACAGGGTGCGAGCAATCAGCCCCAGCATTTT. Its translation: CASSEQGASNQPQHF. Full variable domain (outside the CDR3, taken from reference TRBV5-1 and TRBJ1-5): KAGVTQTPRYLIKTRGQQVTLSCSPISGHRSVSWYQQTPGQGLQFLFEYFSETQRNKGNFPGRFSGRQFSNSRSEMNVSTLELGDSALYLCASSEQGASNQPQHFGDGTRLSIL.

The DNA for the CDR3 is TGTGCCAGCAGCTTAACGGGACTAGCGGGAGGTGAGCAGTTCTTC. It specifies CASSLTGLAGGEQFF. J is TRBJ2-1 and V is TRBV7-3; 15 bases map to TRBD2. V dropped 0 bases and J dropped 9; count of bases not matched to a gene: 0. Looked up from germline, CDR1 is SGHTA and CDR2 is FQGTGA. The CDR3 runs to 15 residues.

The chain combines TRBV7-9 with TRBJ1-5, with D uncertain. The germline V and J ends were trimmed by 6 bases and 3 bases, with 12 bases remaining between them. CDR1 SEHNR and CDR2 FQNEAQ come from the germline V gene (reference sequence). The CDR3 runs to 14 residues. CDR3 protein: CASRGWGNNQPQHF. CDR3 DNA: TGTGCCAGCAGGGGGTGGGGAAACAATCAGCCCCAGCATTTT.

This rearrangement joins TRBV11-3 to TRBJ1-6; no clear D gene. CDR3 size: 18 residues. V gave up 1 base and J gave up 4 bases, with 17 bases separating them. Germline V gene lookup returns CDR1 SGHNT and CDR2 YENEEA. The CDR3 spells CASSLGAGSTPYNSPLHF. CDR3 bases: TGTGCCAGCAGCTTAGGGGCAGGCTCGACTCCTTATAATTCACCCCTCCACTTT.

The chain carries TRBV18 and TRBJ2-1, with D uncertain. There are 15 residues in the CDR3. V lost 2 bases to trimming and J lost 3 bases, with 11 bases between them. CDR1 is KGHSH and CDR2 is LQKENI in the germline V gene. The DNA of the CDR3 is TGTGCCAGCTCACCAGAGGCAGCCTACTACAATGAGCAGTTCTTC. This encodes CASSPEAAYYNEQFF.

J is TRBJ1-1 and V is TRBV12-3 or TRBV12-4; no reliable D call. Trimming took off 6 bases at V and 2 bases at J, with 10 bases between the two ends. The CDR3 is 13 residues long. The CDR3 spells CASRIQVNTEAFF. The CDR3 DNA is TGTGCCAGCAGGATTCAGGTTAACACTGAAGCTTTCTTT.

The chain combines TRBV5-1 with TRBJ1-2; D uncertain. Germline V lookup: CDR1 SGHRS, CDR2 YFSETQ. The V end lost 4 bases, the J end lost 7 bases, and 14 bases lay between the germline ends. The CDR3 contains 13 residues. CDR3 amino acids: CASSRAASGGYTF. In nucleotides, the CDR3 is TGCGCCAGCAGCCGGGCGGCCTCTGGTGGCTACACCTTC.

The chain recombines TRBV2 with TRBJ1-4; D is unresolved. Germline CDR1 is SNHLY and CDR2 is FYNNEI. Trimming shortened V by 7 bases and J by 8 bases, and 23 bases separated the two germline ends. The CDR3 covers 16 residues. The CDR3 loop is CASTPSSTRMGEKLFF. CDR3 sequence (DNA): TGTGCCAGCACCCCGAGCTCGACACGGATGGGAGAAAAACTGTTTTTT.

The chain joins TRBV6-6 to TRBJ2-1; 7 bases align to TRBD2. J lost 2 bases, V lost 6 bases, and 4 bases had no gene match. This CDR3 is 14 amino acids long. The germline V gene encodes CDR1 MNHNY and CDR2 SVGAGI (reference sequence). CDR3 sequence reads: CASSPGTTYNEQFF. The CDR3 bases are TGTGCCAGCAGCCCCGGGACTACCTACAATGAGCAGTTCTTC.

The V gene is TRBV27, the J gene TRBJ2-5; 7 nucleotides match TRBD1. J lost 5 bases, V lost 6 bases, and 12 bases had no gene match. The CDR3 is made up of 15 amino acids. Germline V CDR1 and CDR2: MNHEY, SMNVEV (reference sequence). CDR3 bases: TGTGCCAGCAGCCCAGGGACAGCTGGGGTGGAGACCCAGTACTTC. It yields the protein CASSPGTAGVETQYF.

J is TRBJ1-1 and V is TRBV7-9; no firm D call. CDR3 size: 12 residues. The germline CDR1 and CDR2 sequences are SEHNR and FQNEAQ (reference sequence). The germline V and J ends were trimmed by 2 bases and 3 bases, with 4 bases remaining between them. CDR3 region: CASSLPDTEAFF. The CDR3 DNA follows: TGTGCCAGCAGCTTACCTGACACTGAAGCTTTCTTT. Filled out from reference TRBV7-9 and TRBJ1-1, the complete variable domain reads DTGVSQNPRHKITKRGQNVTFRCDPISEHNRLYWYRQTLGQGPEFLTYFQNEAQLEKSRLLSDRFSAERPKGSFSTLEIQRTEQGDSAMYLCASSLPDTEAFFGQGTRLTVV.

The V and J genes are TRBV30 and TRBJ1-1; the D gene is possibly TRBD1 (6 bases). The V end was cut by 0 bases, the J end by 1 base, with 9 bases between. The germline V gene encodes CDR1 GTSNPN and CDR2 SVGIG (reference sequence). The CDR3 runs 14 residues. The CDR3 here is CAWSVGTWNTEAFF. CDR3 sequence (DNA): TGTGCCTGGAGTGTAGGGACATGGAACACTGAAGCTTTCTTT.

This chain links TRBV7-8 with TRBJ2-7, with 7 bases fitting TRBD2. The CDR3 has 13 amino acids. V gave up 3 bases and J gave up 3 bases; unmatched junction bases: 2. CDR1 is SGHVS, CDR2 FQNEAQ, per germline. The CDR3 spells CASSFRTSYEQYF. In nucleotides, the CDR3 is TGTGCCAGCAGCTTTCGGACTAGCTACGAGCAGTACTTC. The complete variable domain, with remaining parts taken from reference TRBV7-8 and TRBJ2-7, reads GAGVSQSPRYKVAKRGQDVALRCDPISGHVSLFWYQQALGQGPEFLTYFQNEAQLDKSGLPSDRFFAERPEGSVSTLKIQRTQQEDSAVYLCASSFRTSYEQYFGPGTRLTVT.

V and J are TRBV7-3 and TRBJ1-2; perhaps TRBD1 as D (6 bases). CDR1 SGHTA and CDR2 FQGTGA come from the germline V gene. This CDR3 region has 14 residues. V lost 5 bases and J lost 0, with 10 bases in between. The CDR3 DNA reads as TGTGCCAGCAGCCCAGACAGGACTAACTATGGCTACACCTTC. Its protein product is CASSPDRTNYGYTF.

V usage is TRBV4-2 and J usage is TRBJ2-3; D possibly matches TRBD1 or TRBD2 (5 bases each). There are 16 residues in the CDR3. V was cut by 0 bases and J by 1 base, with 11 bases left in between. Germline V gene sequence: CDR1 LGHNA, CDR2 YNFKEQ. The CDR3 loop reads CASSQEAGRGTDTQYF. DNA for the CDR3: TGTGCCAGCAGCCAAGAGGCAGGGCGGGGCACAGATACGCAGTATTTT.

The chain recombines TRBV4-1 with TRBJ1-1; no clear D. Per the germline V gene, CDR1 is MGHRA and CDR2 is YSYEKL. This CDR3 is 14 amino acids long. Trimming removed 0 bases from V and 12 bases from J, with 17 bases in between. CDR3 protein: CASSQDQFWGGSFF. CDR3 coding DNA: TGCGCCAGCAGCCAAGATCAGTTTTGGGGTGGATCTTTCTTT.

This chain joins TRBV6-1 and TRBJ1-2, with D perhaps matching TRBD1 (5 bases). Looked up from germline, CDR1 is MNHNS and CDR2 is SASEGT. The CDR3 has 14 amino acids. The V end lost 3 bases, the J end lost 6 bases, and 14 bases lay between the germline ends. CDR3 DNA: TGTGCCAGCAGTGAGGCAGACAGCTGGGATGGCTACACCTTC. Protein: CASSEADSWDGYTF.

The chain carries TRBV10-2 and TRBJ2-7, with 7 bases identical to TRBD2. V was pared by 0 bases and J by 7 bases, with 3 bases of the junction left unmatched. In germline, CDR1 is WSHSY, CDR2 SAAADI. The CDR3 loop spans 13 amino acids. The CDR3 spells CASSESGGGEQYF. In nucleotides, the CDR3 is TGCGCCAGCAGTGAGTCGGGGGGGGGTGAGCAGTACTTC.

The CDR3 DNA follows: TGCGCCAGCAGCCGCCCTGATGAAAAACTGTTTTTT. It encodes CASSRPDEKLFF. V and J are TRBV5-1 and TRBJ1-4; D is unclear. There are 12 residues in the CDR3. Germline V gene sequence: CDR1 SGHRS, CDR2 YFSETQ. V was shortened by 4 bases and J by 6 bases, with 7 bases between the two germline ends.

The chain is built from TRBV18 and TRBJ1-4, with D hard to call. CDR1 KGHSH and CDR2 LQKENI come from the germline V gene. This CDR3 contains 15 residues. The ends were cut back, 3 bases at V and 8 bases at J, with 16 bases in the middle. The CDR3 sequence is CASSPPFGSGEKLFF. In DNA, the CDR3 is TGTGCCAGCTCACCCCCATTCGGATCGGGGGAAAAACTGTTTTTT.

V gene TRBV3-1 (or the pseudogene TRBV3-2) combines with J gene TRBJ1-1, with 9 bases identical to TRBD1. The CDR3 has 13 amino acids. CDR1 and CDR2 (germline): LGHDT, YNNKEL (reference sequence). V was clipped by 4 bases and J by 6 bases; unmatched bases: 3. CDR3 protein: CASSPRTGAEAFF. The CDR3, as DNA: TGTGCCAGCAGCCCACGGACAGGGGCTGAAGCTTTCTTT.

The chain couples TRBV19 to TRBJ1-2; D is uncertain. The germline V gene encodes CDR1 LNHDA and CDR2 SQIVND (reference sequence). The CDR3 loop spans 13 amino acids. Between the trimmed V and J ends, which lost 1 base and 2 bases, there was a span of 5 bases. The CDR3 spells CASSIGANYGYTF. DNA for the CDR3: TGTGCCAGTAGTATAGGGGCAAACTATGGCTACACCTTC.

This clone has only one observation. V usage is TRBV12-3 or TRBV12-4 and J usage is TRBJ2-6; D not certain. Trimming took 6 bases from V and 0 from J, leaving 3 bases between them. This CDR3 is built from 13 residues. CDR3 in DNA: TGTGCCAGCAGGGACTCTGGGGCCAACGTCCTGACTTTC. This encodes CASRDSGANVLTF.

The V and J genes are TRBV2 and TRBJ1-4, with D perhaps TRBD1 (5 bases). V was shortened by 4 bases and J by 0 bases, with 12 bases between the two germline ends. CDR1 SNHLY and CDR2 FYNNEI come from the germline V gene. The CDR3 runs to 16 residues. CDR3 coding DNA: TGTGCCAGCAGTGGGAGGACACCTGCAACTAATGAAAAACTGTTTTTT. Protein sequence: CASSGRTPATNEKLFF.